These 12 T cell receptor beta chains were sequenced from one sample in a study of T cells in Graves' hyperthyroidism and ophthalmopathy. Authors of the study amplified TCR beta CDR3 regions from RNA transcripts. The study used the HTBI primer set for a first-round RT-PCR of the TCR CDR3. TCRdb re-called the multiplex PCR reads with MiXCR, one entry per CDR3 protein. The data show approximately 200,000 distinct CDR3 sequences, around 16% seen once. Sample: blood. These receptors all come from a man aged 40-50 years with Graves' hyperthyroidism.

This clonotype was seen many times. The chain recombines TRBV28 with TRBJ1-2; 7 bases fit TRBD1. Looked up from germline, CDR1 is MDHEN and CDR2 is SYDVKM. V lost 4 bases, J lost 3 bases, and 8 bases stayed unmatched. The CDR3 is made up of 15 amino acids. CDR3 sequence (DNA): TGTGCCAGCAGTTCGACAGGGATGGATCACTATGGCTACACCTTC. As protein: CASSSTGMDHYGYTF.

The V and J genes are TRBV9 and TRBJ2-2; no definite D call. Germline values: CDR1 SGDLS, CDR2 YYNGEE. Between the trimmed V and J ends, which lost 3 bases and 3 bases, there was a span of 18 bases. This CDR3 contains 17 residues. Here the CDR3 DNA reads TGTGCCAGCAGCGCACCCTCCGCAAGGGTACACACCGGGGAGCTGTTTTTT. This codes for CASSAPSARVHTGELFF.

There are many counts of this clonotype. CDR3 in amino acids: CASSITGQDTQYF. The CDR3 DNA reads TGTGCCAGCAGTATCACAGGGCAAGATACGCAGTATTTT. The chain recombines TRBV2 with TRBJ2-3, with a weak D call TRBD1 (6 bases). The V and J ends lost 5 bases and 5 bases respectively, with 11 bases between them. Germline V lookup: CDR1 SNHLY, CDR2 FYNNEI. The CDR3 contains 13 residues.

There are many counts of this clonotype. The J gene is TRBJ2-7, the V gene TRBV7-2; D is possibly TRBD2 (5 bases). Trimming removed 6 bases at V and 0 bases at J, with 15 bases between. Germline CDR1 SGHTA, CDR2 FQGNSA. This CDR3 contains 15 residues. CDR3 coding DNA: TGTGCCAGCAGGGCAGGCGGGTATGTCTCCTACGAGCAGTACTTC. Its translation is CASRAGGYVSYEQYF.

A few counts support this clonotype. The J gene is TRBJ2-3, the V gene TRBV30; D may be TRBD2 (6 bases). The V and J ends lost 2 bases and 5 bases respectively, with 20 bases between them. This CDR3 is built from 16 residues. Looked up from germline, CDR1 is GTSNPN and CDR2 is SVGIG (reference sequence). The CDR3 reads CAWSLTPGRQGDTQYF. For the CDR3, the DNA is TGTGCCTGGAGTCTAACCCCGGGGAGGCAGGGAGATACGCAGTATTTT. The full variable domain, completed using reference TRBV30 and TRBJ2-3, is SQTIHQWPATLVQPVGSPLSLECTVEGTSNPNLYWYRQAAGRGLQLLFYSVGIGQISSEVPQNLSASRPQDRQFILSSKKLLLSDSGFYLCAWSLTPGRQGDTQYFGPGTRLTVL.

This clonotype was observed at least ten times. CDR3 loop: CSARPRAGAKMSSYNEQFF. CDR3 nucleotide sequence: TGCAGTGCTAGACCCCGAGCGGGGGCCAAAATGAGCTCCTACAATGAGCAGTTCTTC. This sequence joins TRBV20-1 and TRBJ2-1, with 8 bases lining up with TRBD2. The CDR3 is 19 residues long. Germline V gene data show CDR1 as DFQATT and CDR2 as SNEGSKA (reference sequence). With V trimmed by 2 bases and J by 0 bases, 15 bases remained unmatched.

This clonotype was counted ten times or more. This chain connects TRBV3-1 to TRBJ1-1; no definite D call. The length of the CDR3 is 13 residues. The V gene lost 0 bases and the J gene lost 6 bases, with 8 bases spanning the gap. Germline CDR1 and CDR2: LGHDT and YNNKEL (reference sequence). CDR3 sequence (DNA): TGTGCCAGCAGCCAAGATCCCCGAGCTGAAGCTTTCTTT. It translates to CASSQDPRAEAFF.

The V and J genes are TRBV29-1 and TRBJ2-2; D might be TRBD1 or TRBD2, each matching 6 bases. The germline V gene has CDR1 SQVTM and CDR2 ANQGSEA. This CDR3 is 15 amino acids long. The V end was cut by 3 bases, the J end by 1 base, with 12 bases between. The CDR3 DNA reads as TGCAGCGTTGATACGGGGGCGCGGAACACCGGGGAGCTGTTTTTT. Its translation: CSVDTGARNTGELFF.

This clonotype appeared many times. The chain has TRBV11-1 and TRBJ1-1; TRBD1 matches at 10 bases. The CDR3 covers 14 residues. V trimming: 5 bases; J trimming: 4 bases; junction bases outside the gene matches: 4. Germline V gene sequence: CDR1 SGHAT, CDR2 FQDESV (reference sequence). The CDR3 loop reads CASSRGQGITEAFF. In DNA, the CDR3 is TGTGCCAGCAGCAGGGGACAGGGGATCACTGAAGCTTTCTTT.

This clonotype appeared a few times. CDR3 residues: CSALGQLNTEAFF. The CDR3 bases are TGCAGCGCTCTGGGACAACTGAACACTGAAGCTTTCTTT. The chain is built from TRBV29-1 and TRBJ1-1; D may be TRBD1 (6 bases). Germline CDR1 is SQVTM and CDR2 is ANQGSEA. The CDR3 extends over 13 amino acids. V was cut by 7 bases and J by 0 bases, with 12 bases left in between.

This clonotype was counted ten times or more. V is TRBV3-1 and J is TRBJ1-2; no reliable D call. CDR3 length: 12 residues. The V and J ends lost 1 base and 8 bases respectively, with 8 bases between them. In germline, CDR1 is LGHDT, CDR2 YNNKEL (reference sequence). This chain's CDR3 is CASSQVGVGYTF. CDR3 DNA sequence: TGTGCCAGCAGCCAAGTCGGGGTCGGCTACACCTTC.

Concerning this clonotype: A junction boundary mismatches the germline segment, possibly from a read error. The chain joins TRBV30 to TRBJ2-1, with a tentative D call TRBD1 (8 bases). Germline lookup yields CDR1 GTSNPN and CDR2 SVGIG (reference sequence). There are 13 residues in the CDR3. The CDR3 DNA sequence: TGTGCCTGGAGGGTCCTACTTACAGGGGGGGCGATCTTC. Translating it yields CAWRVLLTGGAIF.